This is a list of T cell receptor beta chains from one sample in a study of T-cell reconstitution after alpha-beta-depleted transplantation in children. TCRdb reanalysed the PCR reads using MiXCR and keeps one entry per CDR3 protein. The data hold about 410,000 distinct CDR3 sequences, with over 20% observed a single time. Sample: PBMCs from the stem cell graft donor, taken from the stem cell graft. The receptors shown here come from a human donor who donated a stem cell graft to a child with acute myeloid leukemia. The CDR3 runs from the conserved cysteine through the conserved F or W. Fields, in order: J gene, V gene, clone size, D gene, CDR3 protein, CDR3 DNA. The D gene is left open where the match is weak. Part of the rows lack a size; the others show once, few, many or a class for expanded clones.

>TRBJ2-1|TRBV11-2|few|NA
CASSLGVGSYNEQFF
TGTGCCAGCAGCTTAGGGGTGGGGTCCTACAATGAGCAGTTCTTC
>TRBJ2-1|TRBV27|many|TRBD2
CASSPVGLPYSYNEQFF
TGTGCCAGCAGTCCCGTGGGACTACCCTACTCTTACAATGAGCAGTTCTTC
>TRBJ2-1|TRBV5-1|NA|NA
CASSLRERGNEQFF
TGCGCCAGCAGCTTGCGGGAGAGGGGAAATGAGCAGTTCTTC
>TRBJ2-1|TRBV30|NA|TRBD2
CAWSAGRTSNSYNEQFF
TGTGCCTGGAGTGCCGGAAGGACTAGCAACTCCTACAATGAGCAGTTCTTC
>TRBJ2-7|TRBV18|few|NA
CASSNSGYEQYF
TGTGCCAGCTCGAATAGCGGCTACGAGCAGTACTTC
>TRBJ2-7|TRBV3-1|few|NA
CASSPRVISYEQYF
TGTGCCAGCAGCCCCAGGGTGATCTCCTACGAGCAGTACTTC
>TRBJ2-2|TRBV6-1|few|NA
CASSHTQGKHTGELFF
TGTGCCAGCAGCCATACTCAGGGGAAGCACACCGGGGAGCTGTTTTTT
>TRBJ1-6|TRBV2|NA|TRBD1
CASSWDSVSYNSPLHF
TGTGCCAGCAGTTGGGACAGCGTCTCCTATAATTCACCCCTCCACTTT
>TRBJ2-2|TRBV12-3/TRBV12-4|few|TRBD2
CASSLLAGGPVGELFF
TGTGCCAGCAGTTTACTAGCGGGAGGACCCGTCGGGGAGCTGTTTTTT
>TRBJ2-1|TRBV28|few|TRBD2
CASRLPIAGPNEQFF
TGTGCCAGCAGACTCCCGATAGCGGGACCCAATGAGCAGTTCTTC
>TRBJ2-7|TRBV19|few|TRBD1
CASRDRERYEQYF
TGTGCCAGTAGGGACAGGGAGAGATACGAGCAGTACTTC
>TRBJ2-3|TRBV11-2|NA|NA
CASSSGLDTQYF
TGTGCCAGCAGTTCAGGTCTGGATACGCAGTATTTT
>TRBJ1-1|TRBV12-3/TRBV12-4|NA|NA
CASRSGTVEAFF
TGTGCCAGCAGGTCCGGGACTGTAGAAGCTTTCTTT
>TRBJ2-7|TRBV20-1|NA|TRBD1
CSAYQGASYEQYF
TGCAGTGCCTATCAGGGGGCTTCCTACGAGCAGTACTTC
>TRBJ2-5|TRBV15|many|TRBD1
CATSRDLGTGKETQYF
TGTGCCACCAGCAGAGATCTTGGGACAGGGAAAGAGACCCAGTACTTC
>TRBJ2-1|TRBV20-1|many|NA
CSAPLRGVSYNEQFF
TGCAGTGCGCCCCTGCGGGGAGTCTCCTACAATGAGCAGTTCTTC
>TRBJ2-7|TRBV24-1|few|NA
CATSDPGRSYEQYF
TGTGCCACCAGTGATCCGGGAAGGTCCTACGAGCAGTACTTC
>TRBJ2-5|TRBV24-1|NA|NA
CATRGTGLDQETQYF
TGTGCCACCAGGGGCACCGGTCTCGACCAAGAGACCCAGTACTTC
>TRBJ1-1|TRBV29-1|NA|NA
CSASGTTDEAFF
TGCAGCGCTTCCGGGACAACTGATGAAGCTTTCTTT
>TRBJ2-7|TRBV12-3/TRBV12-4|NA|TRBD2
CASSPGLAGVQQYF
TGTGCCAGCAGTCCGGGACTAGCGGGAGTCCAGCAGTACTTC
>TRBJ1-2|TRBV20-1|NA|TRBD1
CSARAAGQGVYYGYTF
TGCAGTGCTAGAGCCGCGGGACAGGGGGTGTACTATGGCTACACCTTC
>TRBJ1-5|TRBV20-1|NA|TRBD1
CSARRGQANQPQHF
TGCAGTGCTAGAAGGGGACAGGCCAATCAGCCCCAGCATTTT
>TRBJ2-1|TRBV19|NA|NA
CASSPGTPAYEQFF
TGTGCCAGTAGCCCCGGGACTCCAGCCTATGAGCAGTTCTTC
>TRBJ2-7|TRBV10-3|few|NA
CAISPGGLPTYEQYF
TGTGCCATCAGTCCGGGGGGCCTTCCCACCTACGAGCAGTACTTC
>TRBJ1-2|TRBV12-3/TRBV12-4|few|TRBD1
CASRTKGARFDGYTF
TGTGCCAGCAGGACCAAGGGGGCGCGATTCGATGGCTACACCTTC
>TRBJ2-1|TRBV20-1|few|NA
CSARVTGLNEQFF
TGCAGTGCTAGAGTAACAGGGCTCAATGAGCAGTTCTTC
>TRBJ1-1|TRBV5-1|many|NA
CASSFGKSGMDTEAFF
TGCGCCAGCAGCTTCGGGAAATCGGGGATGGACACTGAAGCTTTCTTT
>TRBJ2-1|TRBV20-1|many|TRBD2
CSAVSGRATYNEQFF
TGCAGTGCTGTCAGCGGGAGGGCCACCTACAATGAGCAGTTCTTC
>TRBJ2-3|TRBV7-6|few|TRBD2
CASSRTSGSSVDTQYF
TGTGCCAGCAGCCGAACTAGCGGGAGTTCCGTAGATACGCAGTATTTT
>TRBJ1-1|TRBV6-5|NA|NA
CASSYGGRGVEAFF
TGTGCCAGCAGTTATGGGGGCCGCGGAGTTGAAGCTTTCTTT
>TRBJ1-5|TRBV20-1|few|TRBD1
CSARDPDRAGNQPQHF
TGCAGTGCTAGAGACCCTGACAGGGCGGGCAATCAGCCCCAGCATTTT
>TRBJ2-1|TRBV5-1|NA|TRBD2
CASSSTLAGTTDEQFF
TGCGCCAGCAGCTCCACCTTAGCGGGAACGACTGATGAGCAGTTCTTC
>TRBJ2-1|TRBV12-3/TRBV12-4|NA|TRBD2
CASGMLSGRAPRDQSEQFF
TGTGCCAGCGGGATGCTTAGCGGGAGGGCCCCCCGGGATCAAAGTGAGCAGTTCTTC
>TRBJ1-1|TRBV12-3/TRBV12-4|NA|TRBD1
CASSLIPGQGMNTEAFF
TGTGCCAGCAGTCTCATACCGGGACAGGGCATGAACACTGAAGCTTTCTTT
>TRBJ1-1|TRBV20-1|many|NA
CSAQQVTTEAFF
TGCAGTGCACAACAGGTTACCACTGAAGCTTTCTTT
>TRBJ1-3|TRBV10-3|NA|TRBD1
CAISDPDRGPGNTIYF
TGTGCCATCAGTGACCCGGACAGGGGGCCTGGAAACACCATATATTTT
>TRBJ2-3|TRBV6-5|NA|NA
CASSWGISTDTQYF
TGTGCCAGCAGTTGGGGGATCAGCACAGATACGCAGTATTTT
>TRBJ2-1|TRBV12-3/TRBV12-4|NA|NA
CASSRGSIYNEQFF
TGTGCCAGCAGTCGGGGGTCTATCTACAATGAGCAGTTCTTC
>TRBJ1-4|TRBV28|NA|TRBD1
CASSYIDRGSEKLFF
TGTGCCAGCAGTTACATCGACAGGGGTAGTGAAAAACTGTTTTTT
>TRBJ1-4|TRBV7-2|few|NA
CASSSQTGINEKLFF
TGTGCCAGCAGCTCCCAAACAGGGATAAATGAAAAACTGTTTTTT